This T cell receptor (beta chain) was captured by sequencing in a study of T-cell reconstitution after alpha-beta-depleted transplantation in children. This clonotype was recorded at least ten times. Trimming pared 1 base from V and 8 bases from J, leaving 12 bases between. The CDR3 is made up of 15 amino acids. CDR1 and CDR2 from the germline V gene are LGHNA and YSLEER. Preparation of the TCRbeta library involved a method that used unique molecular identifiers. In TCRdb, the PCR reads were re-called with MiXCR into one record per CDR3 protein. The sample contains about 480,000 distinct CDR3 sequences, around an eighth of which appear only once.

The V call is TRBV4-3, the J call TRBJ1-6; possibly TRBD1 for D (5 bases). This TCR came from a human donor who donated a stem cell graft to a child with combined immunodeficiency. The source was PBMCs from the stem cell graft donor, collected from the stem cell graft. Here the CDR3 reads CASSQGGIGDSPLHF. The CDR3 coding sequence is TGCGCCAGCAGCCAAGGGGGGATCGGCGATTCACCCCTCCACTTT.